Given below is one T cell receptor beta chain in context. The antigen is undetermined. The sample belongs to a study of T cell responses to AZD1222 COVID-19 vaccine. Turning to the study itself: Second-dose groups at about 4 or about 12 weeks were pooled. Broader study findings: Only 5 or 6 individuals given AZD1222 were seropositive at baseline.

Data came from immunoSEQ multiplex PCR; TCRdb stores just in-frame clones and leaves some out. The sample yields about 110,000 clones, around 90% seen once. The sequence came from an adult in good health. Sequences were derived from peripheral blood, sampled on day 0 of AZD1222 vaccination.

DNA for the CDR3: TGTGCTAGTGGTTCCCAGACAGGGATGTTGGATTTGAGCTATGGCTACACCTTC. It codes for CASGSQTGMLDLSYGYTF. The V gene is TRBV12-5, the J gene TRBJ1-2, with 7 bases aligning to TRBD1. Looked up from germline, CDR1 is LGHNT and CDR2 is FRNRAP. The V gene end was trimmed by 4 bases and the J gene end by 4 bases; junction bases not matched to a gene: 18. CDR3 length equals 18 residues.